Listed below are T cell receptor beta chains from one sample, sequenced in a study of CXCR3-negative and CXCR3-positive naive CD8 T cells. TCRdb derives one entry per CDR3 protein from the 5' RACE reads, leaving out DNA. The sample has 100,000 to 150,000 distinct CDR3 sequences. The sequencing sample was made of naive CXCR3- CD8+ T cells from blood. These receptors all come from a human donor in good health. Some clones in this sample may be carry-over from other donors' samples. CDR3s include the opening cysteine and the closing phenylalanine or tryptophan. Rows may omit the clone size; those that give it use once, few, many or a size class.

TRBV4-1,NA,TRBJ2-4,CASSQAPLQAKNIQYF
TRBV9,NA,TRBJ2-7,CASSAGDYLMDEQYF
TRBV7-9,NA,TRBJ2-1,CASSPTGGSEQFF
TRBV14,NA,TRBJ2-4,CASSQESENIQYF
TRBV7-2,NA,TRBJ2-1,CASSFGGAYEQFF
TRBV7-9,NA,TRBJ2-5,CASTNTGTAEETQYF
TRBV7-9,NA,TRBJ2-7,CASSLVGTGIDYEQYF
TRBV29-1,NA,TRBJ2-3,CSARLAESTDTQYF
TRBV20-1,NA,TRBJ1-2,CSLPEGDRRVYTF
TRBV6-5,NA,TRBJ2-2,CASSYLDPTGELFF
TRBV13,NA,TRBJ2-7,CASSLGLGETYEQYF
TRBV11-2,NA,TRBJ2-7,CASTYGTGQLYEPYF
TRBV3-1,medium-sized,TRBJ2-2,CASSQVGGGELFF
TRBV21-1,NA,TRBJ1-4,CASSTGQNEKLFF
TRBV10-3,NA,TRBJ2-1,CAISETGGNGEQFF
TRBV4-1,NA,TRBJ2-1,CASSQVGAGGPNEQFF
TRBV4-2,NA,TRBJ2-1,CASSQGLSSEYNEQFF
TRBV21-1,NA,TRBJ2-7,CASSKAVQGRPYEQYF
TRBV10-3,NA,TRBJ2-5,CAISDEGTAEETQYF
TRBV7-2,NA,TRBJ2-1,CASSLKYYNEQFF
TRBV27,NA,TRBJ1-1,CASSFPGAEAFF
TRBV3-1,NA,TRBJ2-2,CASSQEIGLAGAKTGELFF
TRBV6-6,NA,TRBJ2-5,CASSSGVGTQYF
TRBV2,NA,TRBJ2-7,CASSERGTDPYEQYF
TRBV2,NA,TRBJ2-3,CASSESLAGLATDTQYF
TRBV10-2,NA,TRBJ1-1,CASSESGPEIGSNTEAFF
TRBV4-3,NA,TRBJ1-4,CASSRDRGLIEKLFF
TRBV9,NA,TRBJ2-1,CASSVAGKSINEQFF
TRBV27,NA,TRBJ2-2,CASTGGAINGELFF
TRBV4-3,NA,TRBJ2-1,CASIQGPSGTSLNEQFF
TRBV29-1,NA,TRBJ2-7,CSVSGKTPYEQYF
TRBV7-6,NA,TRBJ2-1,CASSLAPGLVFNEQFF
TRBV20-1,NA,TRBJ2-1,CNAARDRGLADSYNEQFF
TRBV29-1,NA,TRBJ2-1,CSVEPSQVGDSYNEQFF
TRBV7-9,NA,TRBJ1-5,CASSLGSGWGGSNQPQHF
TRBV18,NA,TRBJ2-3,CASSPINTDTQYF
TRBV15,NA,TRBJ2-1,CATSYSGLAGKNEQFF
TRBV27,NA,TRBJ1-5,CASSLSPGGRQPQHF
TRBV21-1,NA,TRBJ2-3,CASPLIFDTQYF
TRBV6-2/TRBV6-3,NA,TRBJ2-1,CASSYSVLANEQFF
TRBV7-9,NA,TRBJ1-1,CASSFGGQRGEAFF
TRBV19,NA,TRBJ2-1,CASSIGGTPIGEQFF
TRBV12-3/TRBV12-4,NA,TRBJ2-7,CASSLTRHSYEQYF
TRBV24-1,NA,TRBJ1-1,CATSDGTSEAFF
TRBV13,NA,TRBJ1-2,CASSTTGLTNYGYTF
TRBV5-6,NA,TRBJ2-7,CASSFHPGATYEQYF